Presented here are 3 T cell receptor beta chains from one specimen sequenced in a study of T cell changes during pregnancy in multiple sclerosis. Method: immunoSEQ multiplex PCR; TCRdb's copy keeps in-frame clones and lacks some. The sample holds about 96,000 clones, roughly 92% seen once. Source: peripheral blood, taken in the first trimester of pregnancy. These receptors were obtained from a female donor with multiple sclerosis, enrolled in a pregnancy study.

The V and J genes are TRBV5-4 and TRBJ2-5, with 7 bases identical to TRBD1. In germline, CDR1 is SGHNT, CDR2 YYREEE (reference sequence). This CDR3 region has 15 residues. The V and J ends lost 4 bases and 2 bases, in that order; junction bases with no gene match: 8. CDR3 region: CASSLGYRGQETQYF. For the CDR3, the DNA is TGTGCCAGCAGCCTAGGGTACAGGGGACAAGAGACCCAGTACTTC.

Comment on this clone: The junction and the germline gene differ at one end; a read error may be behind it. This chain connects TRBV7-7 to TRBJ2-7; D is undetermined. Germline CDR1 SSHAT, CDR2 FNYEAQ (reference sequence). The CDR3 runs to 14 residues. The CDR3 spells CASSLTDDSYEQYF. As DNA, the CDR3 is TGTGCTAGCAGCTTAACAGACGACTCCTACGAGCAGTACTTC. The variable domain in full, with the rest retrieved from reference TRBV7-7 and TRBJ2-7, is GAGVSQSPRYKVTKRGQDVTLRCDPISSHATLYWYQQALGQGPEFLTYFNYEAQPDKSGLPSDRFSAERPEGSISTLTIQRTEQRDSAMYRCASSLTDDSYEQYFGPGTRLTVT.

The chain employs TRBV4-2 and TRBJ2-1, with D tentatively TRBD2 (6 bases). Germline V lookup: CDR1 LGHNA, CDR2 YNFKEQ. V gave up 0 bases and J gave up 4 bases, with 10 bases separating them. The CDR3 has 15 residues. The DNA of the CDR3 is TGTGCCAGCAGCCAAGAGGCTAGCGTGTACAATGAGCAGTTCTTC. This translates into CASSQEASVYNEQFF.